The 2 T cell receptor beta chains listed next were all sequenced from one sample in a study of T cells in Graves' hyperthyroidism and ophthalmopathy. Regions amplified from RNA transcripts were the TCR beta CDR3 regions. The HTBI primer set served for first-round RT-PCR of the TCR CDR3. TCRdb re-analysed the multiplex PCR reads in MiXCR, keeping a single row per CDR3 protein. Of hundreds of thousands of distinct CDR3 sequences in the sample, roughly 16% were seen once. What was sequenced was blood. The source of these receptors is a woman aged 40-49 years with Graves' ophthalmopathy.

The gene calls are TRBV19 and TRBJ2-2, with TRBD2 identical over 8 bases. CDR3 length: 15 amino acids. After removal of 7 bases from V and 3 bases from J, the junction contained 7 bases not matched to a gene. Germline-derived CDR1 and CDR2 are LNHDA and SQIVND (reference sequence). The CDR3 sequence is CASTPAGGYTGELFF. Written as DNA, the CDR3 is TGTGCCAGTACCCCCGCGGGGGGTTACACCGGGGAGCTGTTTTTT.

This clonotype showed up just a few times. The CDR3 DNA reads TGCGCCAGCAGCCAAGGGGCTGACAGGGGCTACGAGCAGTACTTC. Its translation: CASSQGADRGYEQYF. The chain uses TRBV4-1 and TRBJ2-7; 8 positions match TRBD1. The V gene's germline CDR1 is MGHRA and CDR2 YSYEKL. The CDR3 consists of 15 residues. Trimming took 1 base from V and 3 from J; bases not matched to a gene: 5.